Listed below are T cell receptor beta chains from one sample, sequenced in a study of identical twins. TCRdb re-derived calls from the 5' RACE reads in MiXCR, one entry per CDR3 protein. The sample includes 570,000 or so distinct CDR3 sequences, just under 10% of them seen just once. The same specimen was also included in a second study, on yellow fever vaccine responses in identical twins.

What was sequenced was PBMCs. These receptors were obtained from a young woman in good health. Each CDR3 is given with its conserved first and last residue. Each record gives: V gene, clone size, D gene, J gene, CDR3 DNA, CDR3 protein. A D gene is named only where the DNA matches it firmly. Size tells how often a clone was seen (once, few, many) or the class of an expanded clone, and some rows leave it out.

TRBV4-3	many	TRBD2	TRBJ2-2	TGCGCCAGCAGCCAGGGGGGGAGTCTTGGCACCGGGGAGCTGTTTTTT	CASSQGGSLGTGELFF
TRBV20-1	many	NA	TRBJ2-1	TGCAGTGCTAGAGATTTAGGTATTTTCTACAATGAGCAGTTCTTC	CSARDLGIFYNEQFF
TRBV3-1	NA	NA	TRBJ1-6	TGTGCCAGCAGCCATTTATCCGAATATAATTCACCCCTCCACTTT	CASSHLSEYNSPLHF
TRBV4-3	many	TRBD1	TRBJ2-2	TGCGCCAGCAGCCAAGGGACAGGGGGGACCGGGGAGCTGTTTTTT	CASSQGTGGTGELFF
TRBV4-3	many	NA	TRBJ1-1	TGCGCCAGCAGTCGGACAAGTATGAACACTGAAGCTTTCTTT	CASSRTSMNTEAFF
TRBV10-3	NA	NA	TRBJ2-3	TGTACCATCCTGGCCGGGAGCAGCACAGATACGCAGTATTTT	CTILAGSSTDTQYF
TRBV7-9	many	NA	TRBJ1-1	TGTGCCAGCATCCTTAAGGGGAGTGACACTGAAGCTTTCTTT	CASILKGSDTEAFF
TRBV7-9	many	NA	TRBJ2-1	TGCGCCAGCAGCTTGGTGGGCTCCTACAATGAGCAGTTCTTC	CASSLVGSYNEQFF
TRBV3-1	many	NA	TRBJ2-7	TGTGCCAGCAGCCTAGGGGGTTTCGGCTACGAGCAGTACTTC	CASSLGGFGYEQYF
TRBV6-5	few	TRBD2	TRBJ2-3	TGTGCCAGCAGTTCCGTCACTAGCGGGGCGTACACAGATACGCAGTATTTT	CASSSVTSGAYTDTQYF
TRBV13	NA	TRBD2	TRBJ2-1	TGTGCCAGCAGCCCAGAGGGGACTAGCGGGAGCTACAATGAGCAGTTCTTC	CASSPEGTSGSYNEQFF
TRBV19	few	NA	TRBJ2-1	TGTGCCAGTAGTTGGTTAGATGAGCAGTTCTTC	CASSWLDEQFF
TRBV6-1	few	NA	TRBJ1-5	TGTGCCAGCAGTGTCCACGGCAATCAGCCCCAGCATTTT	CASSVHGNQPQHF
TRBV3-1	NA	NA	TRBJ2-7	TGTGCCAGCAGTCCTAGCAGGGGCTCCCTTAGCTCCTACGAGCAGTACTTC	CASSPSRGSLSSYEQYF
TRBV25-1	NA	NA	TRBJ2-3	TGTGCCAGCAGTGAAATTGGGGGAAACACAGATACGCAGTATTTT	CASSEIGGNTDTQYF
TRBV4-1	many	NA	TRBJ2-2	TGCGCCAGCAGCGGGACACCGAACACCGGGGAGCTGTTTTTT	CASSGTPNTGELFF
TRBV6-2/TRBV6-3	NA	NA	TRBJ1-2	TGTGCCAGCGCCCTCTCCCCCGGGGGCTATGGCTACACCTTC	CASALSPGGYGYTF
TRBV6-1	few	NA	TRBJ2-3	TGTGCCAGCAGTGTAGGGGCTGGGCGCACAGATACGCAGTATTTT	CASSVGAGRTDTQYF
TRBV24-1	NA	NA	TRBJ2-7	TGTGCCACCAGTGATCCCCGGGACGGGCAGTACTTC	CATSDPRDGQYF
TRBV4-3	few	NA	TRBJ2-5	TGCGCCAGCAGCCAAGATTGGGGGGTCCAAGAGACCCAGTACTTC	CASSQDWGVQETQYF
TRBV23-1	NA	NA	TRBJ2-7	TGCGCCAGGGCTCCTGGGTGGGGATCGAGCTACGAGCAGTACTTC	CARAPGWGSSYEQYF
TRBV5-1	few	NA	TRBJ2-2	TGCGCCAGCAGCTTTCCAGACCGGGTCACCGGGGAGCTGTTTTTT	CASSFPDRVTGELFF
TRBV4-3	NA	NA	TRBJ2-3	TGCGCCAGCAGCCAAGATCTGGTGGGGACAGATACGCAGTATTTT	CASSQDLVGTDTQYF
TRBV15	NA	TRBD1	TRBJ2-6	TGTGCCACCAGCAGTAAACAGGGGTCCGGTTCTGGGGCCAACGTCCTGACTTTC	CATSSKQGSGSGANVLTF
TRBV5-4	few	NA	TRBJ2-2	TGTGCCAGCAGCTTGGGAAGAGGGGACACCGGGGAGCTGTTTTTT	CASSLGRGDTGELFF
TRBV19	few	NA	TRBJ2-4	TGTGCCAGTAGTACATTCCAGGGTTCGGTTGGCAAAAACATTCAGTACTTC	CASSTFQGSVGKNIQYF
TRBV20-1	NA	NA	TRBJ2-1	TGCAGTGTTGAGAGCATACAAGCCTACAATGAGCAGTTCTTC	CSVESIQAYNEQFF
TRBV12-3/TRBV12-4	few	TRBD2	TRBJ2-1	TGTGCCAGCAGTATGGGACTAGCGGGGGGGCCGGGGAATGAGCAGTTCTTC	CASSMGLAGGPGNEQFF
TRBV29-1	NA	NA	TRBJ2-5	TGCAGTGTGGGAGGAGGGTTCGGTGGAGAGACCCAGTACTTC	CSVGGGFGGETQYF
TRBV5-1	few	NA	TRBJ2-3	TGCGCCAGCAGCTTGAAACAGGCCATAGCTACAGATACGCAGTATTTT	CASSLKQAIATDTQYF
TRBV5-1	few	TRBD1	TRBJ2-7	TGCGCCAGCAGCCGCGGACAGGTCACCTACGAGCAGTACTTC	CASSRGQVTYEQYF
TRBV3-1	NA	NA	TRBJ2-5	TGTGCCAGCAGCAACCAGGACACGTTGGCACAGACCCAGTACTTC	CASSNQDTLAQTQYF